The T cell receptor (beta chain) under discussion was sequenced for a study of identical twins. With regard to this clonotype: Its antigen is not known.

Study observations and caveats: Insertions were reduced in abundant cord blood beta clonotypes but not in memory repertoires.

One entry per CDR3 protein, called by TCRdb with MiXCR from the 5' RACE reads. Altogether about 250,000 distinct CDR3 sequences are present, about 8.3% being singletons, with the ten largest covering 3%. This CDR3 spans 14 amino acids. The V gene's germline CDR1 is DFQATT and CDR2 SNEGSKA (reference sequence). Trimming removed 5 bases from V and 0 bases from J, with 13 bases in between. The same data also contributed to another study, on yellow fever vaccine responses in identical twins.

The clonotype was recovered from a woman in her late teens or twenties in good health. V and J are TRBV20-1 and TRBJ2-5; D gene unclear. Sequencing input: CD8+ T cells sorted from blood. The CDR3 here is CSAPGSLYQETQYF. CDR3 coding DNA: TGCAGTGCTCCGGGCTCTCTTTACCAAGAGACCCAGTACTTC.